The 10 T cell receptor beta chains below all came from one sample that was sequenced in a study of response to subunit inactivated influenza vaccine. From the RT-PCR reads, TCRdb called clonotypes with MiXCR, one entry per CDR3 protein. The sample includes under 200,000 distinct CDR3 sequences, around 10% of them seen just once. The sample here was CD8+ T cells sorted from PBMCs, taken approximately 25 months after vaccination. The source is a man in his fifties or sixties who received an inactivated influenza vaccine.

This clonotype has only a few counts. The V and J genes are TRBV4-3 and TRBJ2-5; 12 nucleotides align to TRBD1. Germline CDR1 is LGHNA and CDR2 is YSLEER. The CDR3 totals 15 residues. V shed 1 base and J 5 bases; nucleotides not matched to a gene: 2. The CDR3 here is CASSQGDRGLETQYF. The DNA for the CDR3 is TGCGCCAGCAGCCAAGGGGACAGGGGGCTGGAGACCCAGTACTTC.

The sample holds many counts of this clonotype. The chain uses TRBV29-1 and TRBJ2-2; D is unclear. Trimming shortened V by 3 bases and J by 7 bases, and 9 bases separated the two germline ends. Germline V gene lookup returns CDR1 SQVTM and CDR2 ANQGSEA. The CDR3 runs to 12 residues. The CDR3 loop is CSVDGVNGELFF. The DNA for the CDR3 is TGCAGCGTTGATGGGGTGAACGGGGAGCTGTTTTTT.

This clonotype appeared many times. The J gene is TRBJ2-3, the V gene TRBV7-2; 10 bases align to TRBD2. The CDR3 covers 16 residues. The ends lost 5 bases at V and 2 bases at J; junction bases unmatched: 7. Germline V gene sequence: CDR1 SGHTA, CDR2 FQGNSA. The DNA of the CDR3 is TGTGCCAGCAGCCCGGGGACTAGCGCTTTCACAGATACGCAGTATTTT. Its protein is CASSPGTSAFTDTQYF.

The chain uses TRBV7-8 and TRBJ2-7, with D uncertain. From germline, CDR1 is SGHVS and CDR2 FQNEAQ. There are 15 residues in the CDR3. Between the trimmed V and J ends, which lost 1 base and 1 base, there was a span of 11 bases. CDR3 DNA sequence: TGTGCCAGCAGCTTAGGTGCAGACCCGTCCTACGAGCAGTACTTC. Translated, it gives CASSLGADPSYEQYF. The full variable domain, its missing parts supplied by reference TRBV7-8 and TRBJ2-7, is GAGVSQSPRYKVAKRGQDVALRCDPISGHVSLFWYQQALGQGPEFLTYFQNEAQLDKSGLPSDRFFAERPEGSVSTLKIQRTQQEDSAVYLCASSLGADPSYEQYFGPGTRLTVT.

This chain joins TRBV11-2 and TRBJ2-7; possible D gene TRBD2, 6 bases. The CDR3 has 15 residues. CDR1 and CDR2 (germline): SGHAT, FQNNGV. Trimming removed 5 bases from V and 0 bases from J, with 14 bases in between. CDR3: CASSTSGRSSYEQYF. In DNA form, the CDR3 reads TGTGCCAGCAGCACCAGCGGGCGGAGCTCCTACGAGCAGTACTTC.

The chain joins TRBV5-5 to TRBJ1-1; D is uncertain. The CDR3 length is 12 residues. CDR1 SGHKS and CDR2 YYEKEE come from the germline V gene (reference sequence). V was pared by 0 bases and J by 6 bases, with 6 bases between. The CDR3 loop reads CASSLGPPEAFF. The CDR3 DNA follows: TGTGCCAGCAGCTTGGGACCGCCTGAAGCTTTCTTT.

The V call is TRBV5-5, the J call TRBJ1-2; 8 positions agree with TRBD1. Trimming cost V 0 bases and J 7 bases; bases outside gene matches: 5. This CDR3 has 14 residues. Germline V gene data show CDR1 as SGHKS and CDR2 as YYEKEE (reference sequence). The CDR3 DNA reads as TGTGCCAGCAGCTTGGGGTCAGGGGGCTTTGGCTACACCTTC. Translated: CASSLGSGGFGYTF.

This clonotype came up many times. The chain is built from TRBV12-3 or TRBV12-4 and TRBJ2-3, with a weak D call TRBD1 (5 bases). V lost 4 bases to trimming and J lost 4 bases, with 9 bases between them. CDR3 size: 13 residues. The CDR3 sequence is CASSSAGPDTQYF. The CDR3, as DNA: TGTGCCAGCAGTTCCGCAGGGCCAGATACGCAGTATTTT.

The table lists this clonotype with a few counts. CDR3 in amino acids: CASSVDLAGTREQYF. The CDR3 nucleotides are TGTGCCAGCAGCGTAGATCTAGCCGGAACAAGAGAGCAGTACTTC. V and J are TRBV9 and TRBJ2-5, with D possibly TRBD2 on 5 matching bases. V was trimmed by 0 bases and J by 11 bases, leaving 20 bases between them. The CDR3 length is 15 residues. Germline V gives CDR1 SGDLS, CDR2 YYNGEE.

This clonotype has a count of ten or more. The rearrangement uses TRBV6-5 and TRBJ1-1, with TRBD1 matching 8 bases. This CDR3 has 15 residues. Germline lookup yields CDR1 MNHEY and CDR2 SVGAGI. V lost 2 bases, J lost 0 bases, and 2 bases stayed unmatched. The CDR3 reads CASSYRQGMNTEAFF. CDR3 DNA sequence: TGTGCCAGCAGTTACAGACAGGGGATGAACACTGAAGCTTTCTTT.